The clone carrying this T cell receptor (beta chain) was seen a single time. Its antigen is currently unknown. This sample stems from a study of T cell responses to AZD1222 COVID-19 vaccine. V lost 5 bases, J lost 3 bases, and 14 bases lay in between. Per the germline V gene, CDR1 is SEHNR and CDR2 is FQNEAQ (reference sequence). This CDR3 has 15 amino acids. Study-level results: Spike-specific TCR breadth and depth grew following two AZD1222 doses.

TCRdb keeps only in-frame clones here, not all; method: immunoSEQ multiplex PCR. This sample has 200,000 or so clones, with over 85% found just once. This clonotype was obtained from an adult who received the AZD1222 COVID-19 vaccine. Sequencing was performed on peripheral blood, taken 28 days after the second AZD1222 dose. The V and J genes are TRBV7-9 and TRBJ2-1, with a tentative D call TRBD1 (7 bases). The CDR3 DNA reads TGTGCCAGCAGCCCTGGACAGGAGGGCTACAATGAGCAGTTCTTC. Translating it yields CASSPGQEGYNEQFF. The complete variable domain, with remaining parts taken from reference TRBV7-9 and TRBJ2-1, reads DTGVSQNPRHKITKRGQNVTFRCDPISEHNRLYWYRQTLGQGPEFLTYFQNEAQLEKSRLLSDRFSAERPKGSFSTLEIQRTEQGDSAMYLCASSPGQEGYNEQFFGPGTRLTVL.